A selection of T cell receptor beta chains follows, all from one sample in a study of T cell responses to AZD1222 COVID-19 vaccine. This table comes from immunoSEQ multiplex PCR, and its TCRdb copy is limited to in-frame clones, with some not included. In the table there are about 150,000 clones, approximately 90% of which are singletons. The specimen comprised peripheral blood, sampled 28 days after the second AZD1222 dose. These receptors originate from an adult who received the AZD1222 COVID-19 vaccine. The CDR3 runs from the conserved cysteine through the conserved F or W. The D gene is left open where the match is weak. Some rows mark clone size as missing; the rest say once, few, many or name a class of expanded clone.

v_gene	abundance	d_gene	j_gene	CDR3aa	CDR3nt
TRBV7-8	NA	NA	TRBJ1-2	CASSPQKGQYLYGYTF	TGTGCCAGCAGCCCCCAGAAAGGACAGTATCTCTATGGCTACACCTTC
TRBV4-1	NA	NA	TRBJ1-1	CASSGLGRNNTEAFF	TGCGCCAGCAGCGGACTGGGACGGAATAACACTGAAGCTTTCTTT
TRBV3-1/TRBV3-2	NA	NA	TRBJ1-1	CASNFRGDSGEAFF	TGTGCCAGCAATTTTAGAGGGGACTCTGGTGAAGCTTTCTTT
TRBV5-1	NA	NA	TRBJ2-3	CASSLEGYTDTQYF	TGCGCCAGCAGCTTGGAAGGTTACACAGATACGCAGTATTTT
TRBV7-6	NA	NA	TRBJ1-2	CASSPGGGRVYGYTF	TGTGCCAGCAGCCCGGGGGGGGGAAGGGTCTATGGCTACACCTTC
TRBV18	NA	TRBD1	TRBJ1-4	CASSPGQAATNEKLFF	TGTGCCAGCTCACCAGGACAGGCTGCAACTAATGAAAAACTGTTTTTT
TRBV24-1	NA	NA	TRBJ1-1	CATSDSKMANTEAFF	TGTGCCACCAGTGATTCCAAGATGGCGAACACTGAAGCTTTCTTT
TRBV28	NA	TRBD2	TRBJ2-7	CASSTPGLATYEQYF	TGTGCCAGCAGTACACCGGGACTAGCGACCTACGAGCAGTACTTC
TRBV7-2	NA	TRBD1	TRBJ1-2	CASSYRGGYGYTF	TGTGCCAGCAGCTACAGGGGGGGCTATGGCTACACCTTC
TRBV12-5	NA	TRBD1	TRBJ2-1	CASHRDRDYNEQFF	TGTGCTAGTCACCGGGACAGGGACTACAATGAGCAGTTCTTC
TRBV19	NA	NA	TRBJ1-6	CASSQGHNSPLHF	TGTGCCAGTAGTCAGGGCCATAATTCACCCCTCCACTTT
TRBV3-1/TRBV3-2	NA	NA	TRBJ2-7	CASSQGLYSYEQYF	TGTGCCAGCAGCCAAGGACTATATTCCTACGAGCAGTACTTC
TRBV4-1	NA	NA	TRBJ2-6	CASSHIRQAGANVLTF	TGCGCCAGCAGCCATATCCGACAGGCCGGGGCCAACGTCCTGACTTTC
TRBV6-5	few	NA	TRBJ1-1	CASTQVNTEAFF	TGTGCCAGCACACAAGTGAACACTGAAGCTTTCTTT
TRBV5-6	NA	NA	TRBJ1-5	CASSRKEDGDQPQHF	TGTGCCAGCAGCCGCAAAGAAGACGGGGATCAGCCCCAGCATTTT
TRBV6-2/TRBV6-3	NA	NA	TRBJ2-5	CASSPIPETQYF	TGTGCCAGCAGCCCGATTCCAGAGACCCAGTACTTC
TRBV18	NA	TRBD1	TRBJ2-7	CASSPPGQGYEQYF	TGTGCCAGCTCGCCACCGGGACAGGGGTACGAGCAGTACTTC
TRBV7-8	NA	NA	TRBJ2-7	CASSPRGTGVGEQYF	TGTGCCAGCAGCCCCAGGGGAACCGGGGTAGGGGAGCAGTACTTC
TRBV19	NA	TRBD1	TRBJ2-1	CASRRTGHLHTDEQFF	TGTGCCAGCCGACGGACAGGACACCTCCACACGGATGAGCAGTTCTTC
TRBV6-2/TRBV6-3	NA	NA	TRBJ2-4	CASSQWAGASGVQYF	TGTGCCAGCAGTCAATGGGCGGGGGCGTCTGGCGTTCAGTACTTC
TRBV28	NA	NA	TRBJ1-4	CASSLHFGRREEKLFF	TGTGCCAGCAGTTTACATTTTGGCAGGAGGGAGGAAAAACTGTTTTTT
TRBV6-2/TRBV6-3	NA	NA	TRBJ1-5	CASSYFDGSNQPQHF	TGTGCCAGCAGTTACTTCGATGGCAGCAATCAGCCCCAGCATTTT
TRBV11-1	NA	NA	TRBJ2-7	CASSQTNLGQYF	TGTGCCAGCAGCCAAACCAACCTTGGGCAGTACTTC